This passage covers 26 T cell receptor beta chains from one sample sequenced in a study of identifying expanded T cells in peripheral blood (dated by TCRdb to the late 2010s). The library was generated by the immunoSEQ multiplex PCR assay. Entries here come from immuneACCESS through TCRdb and include only in-frame sequences with V and J called. Some clones fail to appear in such tables; in the studies checked, an unresolved V gene covers under half of the shortfall, and the cause of the remainder is unknown. In all, the sample holds 45,000 to 75,000 clones, and about four fifths of those were seen once. Under 20% of the sample goes to the ten largest clones. The sample consisted of blood. These receptors were collected from a person between 18 and 75 years old in good health.

The CDR3 region has the DNA TGTGCCAGTTTCGGGACAAACGATGGCTACACCTTC. Its translation is CASFGTNDGYTF. This chain joins TRBV2 and TRBJ1-2; tentative D call: TRBD1 (6 bases). CDR1 is SNHLY and CDR2 is FYNNEI in the germline V gene. The CDR3 is 12 amino acids. Trimming took off 9 bases at V and 6 bases at J, with 14 bases between the two ends.

The J gene is TRBJ2-5, the V gene TRBV18; no definite D call. This CDR3 spans 14 amino acids. V lost 0 bases to trimming and J lost 5 bases, with 10 bases between them. Looked up from germline, CDR1 is KGHSH and CDR2 is LQKENI. CDR3 DNA sequence: TGTGCCAGCTCACCACCATCCTATCGGGAGACCCAGTACTTC. This gives the protein CASSPPSYRETQYF. Using reference TRBV18 and TRBJ2-5 for the parts outside the CDR3, the full variable domain is NAGVMQNPRHLVRRRGQEARLRCSPMKGHSHVYWYRQLPEEGLKFMVYLQKENIIDESGMPKERFSAEFPKEGPSILRIQQVVRGDSAAYFCASSPPSYRETQYFGPGTRLLVL.

The rearrangement joins TRBV2 to TRBJ2-5, with TRBD1 identical over 9 bases. J was trimmed by 0 bases and V by 4 bases; bases with no gene match: 9. This CDR3 is built from 17 residues. The germline gives CDR1 SNHLY, CDR2 FYNNEI. CDR3 sequence (DNA): TGTGCCAGCAGTGGGGAAACGGACAGGGGTGACCAAGAGACCCAGTACTTC. Amino acid sequence: CASSGETDRGDQETQYF. Filled out from reference TRBV2 and TRBJ2-5, the complete variable domain reads EPEVTQTPSHQVTQMGQEVILRCVPISNHLYFYWYRQILGQKVEFLVSFYNNEISEKSEIFDDQFSVERPDGSNFTLKIRSTKLEDSAMYFCASSGETDRGDQETQYFGPGTRLLVL.

This chain uses TRBV11-2 with TRBJ2-1; 9 bases line up with TRBD2. The V gene end was trimmed by 5 bases and the J gene end by 13 bases; junction bases not matched to a gene: 15. The CDR3 extends over 15 amino acids. Germline CDR1 SGHAT, CDR2 FQNNGV. CDR3: CASSLRTSAYERQFF. DNA for the CDR3: TGTGCCAGCAGCCTCAGGACTAGCGCCTACGAGCGTCAGTTCTTC.

This clone was observed a single time. The chain combines TRBV28 with TRBJ1-2, with 8 bases lining up with TRBD1. The V segment lost 6 bases and the J segment 3 bases; nucleotides outside the gene matches: 6. Germline loops: CDR1 MDHEN, CDR2 SYDVKM. The CDR3 sequence is 14 residues long. CDR3 DNA sequence: TGTGCCAGCAGCCCAGGACAGGGTTACTATGGCTACACCTTC. It encodes CASSPGQGYYGYTF.

CDR3 sequence reads: CASSRGRTTYSYEQYF. Here the CDR3 DNA reads TGTGCCAGCTCCCGGGGGAGGACTACCTACTCCTACGAGCAGTACTTC. The chain employs TRBV11-3 and TRBJ2-7; possible D gene TRBD2, 6 bases. The CDR3 runs 16 residues. From germline, CDR1 is SGHNT and CDR2 YENEEA. Between the trimmed V and J ends, which lost 8 bases and 0 bases, there was a span of 20 bases.

This sequence joins TRBV30 and TRBJ2-7, with D unclear. Germline loops: CDR1 GTSNPN, CDR2 SVGIG (reference sequence). This CDR3 comprises 14 residues. V was trimmed by 2 bases and J by 2 bases, leaving 13 bases between them. The CDR3 protein is CAWSIQAPPYEQYF. The CDR3 coding sequence is TGTGCCTGGAGTATCCAGGCTCCCCCCTACGAGCAGTACTTC.

The chain employs TRBV6-5 and TRBJ2-7; D is unresolved. CDR1 MNHEY and CDR2 SVGAGI come from the germline V gene. The CDR3 runs to 13 residues. Trimming took off 4 bases at V and 5 bases at J, with 12 bases between the two ends. The CDR3 coding sequence is TGTGCCAGCAGTTCTCAGCCCGGTGACGAGCAGTACGTC. The encoded protein is CASSSQPGDEQYV.

The chain recombines TRBV11-3 with TRBJ2-5; D is possibly TRBD1 (6 bases). The CDR3 loop spans 15 amino acids. V dropped 5 bases and J dropped 4 bases, with 17 bases sitting between them. Germline CDR1 is SGHNT and CDR2 is YENEEA. The CDR3 spells CASSPLGPQGETQYF. CDR3 nucleotide sequence: TGTGCCAGCAGCCCTCTCGGCCCACAGGGAGAGACCCAGTACTTC.

The rearrangement uses TRBV5-1 and TRBJ2-1; TRBD2 matches 10 bases. Germline assignment: CDR1 SGHRS and CDR2 YFSETQ. The CDR3 has 14 residues. Trimming at V came to 4 bases and at J to 7 bases, leaving 5 bases not matched to a gene. CDR3 protein: CASSRVAGGNEQFF. The CDR3 nucleotides read TGCGCCAGCAGCAGAGTAGCGGGGGGAAATGAGCAGTTCTTC.

This rearrangement joins TRBV7-9 to TRBJ1-3; D not resolved. Trimming stripped 2 bases from V and 4 bases from J, with 12 bases between. Germline V lookup: CDR1 SEHNR, CDR2 FQNEAQ (reference sequence). This CDR3 is 15 amino acids long. In DNA, the CDR3 is TGTGCCAGCAGCTTACCCCAAAAAACAGGAAACACCATATATTTT. Protein sequence: CASSLPQKTGNTIYF.

This chain joins TRBV5-6 and TRBJ1-2; no definite D call. This CDR3 region has 13 residues. Germline V gene data show CDR1 as SGHDT and CDR2 as YYEEEE. Deletions cut 3 bases from V and 4 bases from J, with 10 bases between. The DNA of the CDR3 is TGTGCCAGCAGCTCTTCGTACTCCTATGGCTACACCTTC. Translating gives CASSSSYSYGYTF. The full variable domain, in which reference TRBV5-6 and TRBJ1-2 provide the parts outside the CDR3, is DAGVTQSPTHLIKTRGQQVTLRCSPKSGHDTVSWYQQALGQGPQFIFQYYEEEERQRGNFPDRFSGHQFPNYSSELNVNALLLGDSALYLCASSSSYSYGYTFGSGTRLTVV.

This chain links TRBV29-1 with TRBJ1-2, with unresolved D. Germline values: CDR1 SQVTM, CDR2 ANQGSEA. V gave up 3 bases and J gave up 5 bases, with 7 bases separating them. There are 11 residues in the CDR3. The CDR3: CSVEDGYGYTF. In DNA form, the CDR3 reads TGCAGCGTTGAGGACGGATATGGCTACACCTTC.

The chain recombines TRBV21-1 with TRBJ2-7; the table's D call of TRBD2 was not tested on the DNA. TRBV21-1 has pseudogene status. This CDR3 has 13 amino acids. CDR3 sequence (DNA): TGTGCCAGCAGCAAAGTAGCACGGTACGAGCAGTACGTC. Translated, it gives CASSKVARYEQYV.

CDR3 bases: TGTGCCAGCAGTAGATCGGACAGAGGCAATCAGCCCCAGCATTTT. Translating gives CASSRSDRGNQPQHF. The chain couples TRBV6-1 to TRBJ1-5; a possible D gene is TRBD1 (6 bases). CDR1 is MNHNS and CDR2 is SASEGT in the germline V gene. The CDR3 is 15 amino acids. The ends were cut back, 5 bases at V and 2 bases at J, with 13 bases in the middle.

This clone appeared a few times. This chain joins TRBV19 and TRBJ1-5; D is undetermined. The germline gives CDR1 LNHDA, CDR2 SQIVND (reference sequence). The CDR3 covers 10 residues. Trimming left V 4 bases short and J 5 bases short, with 0 bases between. The CDR3 sequence: CASSNQPQHF. The CDR3 DNA reads as TGTGCCAGTAGTAATCAGCCCCAGCATTTT.

This clone turned up a few times. The chain is built from TRBV6-6 and TRBJ1-2, with 7 bases lining up with TRBD1. The CDR3 runs to 13 residues. Germline CDR1 and CDR2: MNHNY and SVGAGI (reference sequence). V gave up 6 bases and J gave up 8 bases; unmatched junction bases: 9. The CDR3 sequence is CASSPRGQYGYTF. The CDR3 region has the DNA TGTGCCAGCAGCCCAAGGGGACAGTACGGCTACACCTTC.

V and J are TRBV7-2 and TRBJ1-1; TRBD1 matches at 7 bases. After removal of 5 bases from V and 2 bases from J, the junction contained 2 bases not matched to a gene. This CDR3 contains 13 residues. CDR1 and CDR2 (germline): SGHTA, FQGNSA. For the CDR3, the DNA is TGTGCCAGCAGCAGACAGGGTAACACTGAAGCTTTCTTT. It translates to CASSRQGNTEAFF. Full variable domain (outside the CDR3, taken from reference TRBV7-2 and TRBJ1-1): GAGVSQSPSNKVTEKGKDVELRCDPISGHTALYWYRQSLGQGLEFLIYFQGNSAPDKSGLPSDRFSAERTGGSVSTLTIQRTQQEDSAVYLCASSRQGNTEAFFGQGTRLTVV.

This clone was found many times. J is TRBJ1-6 and V is TRBV2, with unresolved D. V lost 3 bases, J lost 4 bases, and 10 bases lay in between. This CDR3 contains 15 residues. Germline assignment: CDR1 SNHLY and CDR2 FYNNEI. CDR3 in DNA: TGTGCCAGCAGTGACGCCCGAGGATATAATTCACCCCTCCACTTT. Protein sequence: CASSDARGYNSPLHF.

This rearrangement joins TRBV23-1 to TRBJ2-7; D not certain. TRBV23-1 is reported as an ORF; its role is uncertain. The CDR3 totals 11 residues. Trimming stripped 4 bases from V and 7 bases from J, with 8 bases between. CDR3 sequence reads: CASSPASEQYF. Written as DNA, the CDR3 is TGCGCCAGCAGTCCCGCAAGTGAGCAGTACTTC.

V and J are TRBV5-1 and TRBJ2-3, with TRBD2 as a possible D gene (6 bases). Per the germline V gene, CDR1 is SGHRS and CDR2 is YFSETQ. The CDR3 consists of 15 residues. V dropped 0 bases and J dropped 2 bases, with 10 bases sitting between them. The CDR3 region is CASSLGLGNTDTQYF. The CDR3 coding sequence is TGCGCCAGCAGCTTGGGACTAGGGAACACAGATACGCAGTATTTT.

This sequence joins TRBV6-6 and TRBJ2-7; 7 bases align to TRBD1. Germline V CDR1 and CDR2: MNHNY, SVGAGI (reference sequence). CDR3 length: 12 residues. The V gene end was trimmed by 4 bases and the J gene end by 7 bases; junction bases not matched to a gene: 4. For the CDR3, the DNA is TGTGCCAGCAGTTCTCCAGGGGGTGAGCAGTACGTC. It encodes CASSSPGGEQYV.

The rearrangement links TRBV11-2 to TRBJ2-2; 8 bases align to TRBD2. The CDR3 contains 16 residues. Per the germline V gene, CDR1 is SGHAT and CDR2 is FQNNGV. J was trimmed by 0 bases and V by 4 bases; bases with no gene match: 4. The CDR3 sequence is CASSSQRGPNTGELFF. The CDR3 DNA follows: TGTGCCAGCAGCTCCCAGCGGGGGCCGAACACCGGGGAGCTGTTTTTT.

The chain combines TRBV14 with TRBJ2-1; a weak D match, TRBD2 (6 bases). The germline V gene encodes CDR1 SGHDN and CDR2 FVKESK. The CDR3 has 14 amino acids. The V end lost 4 bases, the J end lost 5 bases, and 12 bases lay between the germline ends. CDR3 region: CASSRGLVNNEQFF. CDR3 bases: TGTGCCAGCAGCCGGGGACTTGTAAACAATGAGCAGTTCTTC.

The chain carries TRBV5-6 and TRBJ1-2, with D hard to call. The CDR3 consists of 14 residues. Germline-derived CDR1 and CDR2 are SGHDT and YYEEEE. Trimming shortened V by 2 bases and J by 3 bases, and 11 bases separated the two germline ends. This chain's CDR3 is CASSFTPPDYGYTF. DNA of the CDR3: TGTGCCAGCAGCTTTACCCCTCCGGACTATGGCTACACCTTC.

The chain combines TRBV11-2 with TRBJ2-7, with 11 bases identical to TRBD2. Germline CDR1 SGHAT, CDR2 FQNNGV. This CDR3 has 14 residues. V dropped 1 base and J dropped 7; count of bases not matched to a gene: 3. CDR3 sequence reads: CASSLVAGGREQYF. The CDR3 DNA reads TGTGCCAGCAGCTTAGTAGCGGGAGGGAGGGAGCAGTACTTC.